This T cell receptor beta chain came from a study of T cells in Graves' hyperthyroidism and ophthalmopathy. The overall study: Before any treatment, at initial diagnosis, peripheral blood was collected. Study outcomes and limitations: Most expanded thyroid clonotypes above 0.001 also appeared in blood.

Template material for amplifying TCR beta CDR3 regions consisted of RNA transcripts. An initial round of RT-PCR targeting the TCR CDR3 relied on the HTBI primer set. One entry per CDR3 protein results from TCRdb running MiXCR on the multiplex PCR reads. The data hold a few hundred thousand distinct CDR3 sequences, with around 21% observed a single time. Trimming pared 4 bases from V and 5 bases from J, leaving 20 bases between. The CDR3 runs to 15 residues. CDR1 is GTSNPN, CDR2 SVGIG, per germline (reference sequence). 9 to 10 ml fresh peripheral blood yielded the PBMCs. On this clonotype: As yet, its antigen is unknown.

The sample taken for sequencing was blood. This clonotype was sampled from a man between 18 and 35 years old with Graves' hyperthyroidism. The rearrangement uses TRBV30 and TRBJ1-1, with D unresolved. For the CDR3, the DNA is TGTGCCTGGACCGCATGGGCAGGCCAGGTTACTGAAGCTTTCTTT. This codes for CAWTAWAGQVTEAFF.